This entry features one TCR beta chain sequence. The antigen remains undetermined. The data derive from a study of cytomegalovirus exposure and HLA in healthy donors. Study findings and constraints: In terms of immune exposure information, only CMV serostatus was available. A later analysis by the authors found several of the most significant clusters apparently linked to common viral pathogens.

Germline V CDR1 and CDR2: SGHVS, FNYEAQ. The CDR3 spans 16 residues. V lost 0 bases to trimming and J lost 3 bases; unmatched junction nucleotides: 4. The PCR ran on 60 Vbeta and 13 Jbeta primers. Method: immunoSEQ multiplex PCR; TCRdb's copy keeps in-frame clones and lacks some. The sample has some 84,000 clones, 55% to 65% seen once. This sequence originates from a woman aged 35 to 49 in good health and CMV-seropositive. V gene TRBV7-6 combines with J gene TRBJ2-7; TRBD2 aligns across 11 bases. The sequenced sample was PBMCs. CDR3 in DNA: TGTGCCAGCAGCTTAGCGGTGACTAGCGGGAACTACGAGCAGTACTTC. It is translated as CASSLAVTSGNYEQYF.